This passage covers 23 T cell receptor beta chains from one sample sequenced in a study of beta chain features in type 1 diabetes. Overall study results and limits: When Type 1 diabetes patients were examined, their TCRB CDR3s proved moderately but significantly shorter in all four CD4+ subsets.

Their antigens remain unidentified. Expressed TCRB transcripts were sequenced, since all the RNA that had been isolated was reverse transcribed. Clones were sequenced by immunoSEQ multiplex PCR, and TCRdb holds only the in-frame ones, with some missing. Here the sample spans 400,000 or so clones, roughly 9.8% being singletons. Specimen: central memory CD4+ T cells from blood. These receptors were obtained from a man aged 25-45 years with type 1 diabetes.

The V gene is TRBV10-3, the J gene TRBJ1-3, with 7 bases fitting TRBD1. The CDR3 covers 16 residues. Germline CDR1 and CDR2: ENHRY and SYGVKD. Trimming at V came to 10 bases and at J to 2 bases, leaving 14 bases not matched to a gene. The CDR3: CATRTTGDSTGNTIYF. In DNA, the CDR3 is TGTGCCACCAGGACTACAGGGGATAGTACTGGAAACACCATATATTTT.

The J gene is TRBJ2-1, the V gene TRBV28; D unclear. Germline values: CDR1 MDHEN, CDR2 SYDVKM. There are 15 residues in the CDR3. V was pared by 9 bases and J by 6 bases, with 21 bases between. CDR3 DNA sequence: TGTGCCAGTTTCCCGTGGACCCTTAAGCCCAATGAGCAGTTCTTC. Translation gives CASFPWTLKPNEQFF.

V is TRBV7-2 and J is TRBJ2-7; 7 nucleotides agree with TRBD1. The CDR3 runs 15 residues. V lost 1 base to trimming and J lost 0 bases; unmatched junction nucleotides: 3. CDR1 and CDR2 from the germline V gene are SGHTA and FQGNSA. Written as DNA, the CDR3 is TGTGCCAGCAGCTTAGGCAGGGGGAGCTCCTACGAGCAGTACTTC. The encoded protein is CASSLGRGSSYEQYF. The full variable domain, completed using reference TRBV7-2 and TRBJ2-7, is GAGVSQSPSNKVTEKGKDVELRCDPISGHTALYWYRQSLGQGLEFLIYFQGNSAPDKSGLPSDRFSAERTGGSVSTLTIQRTQQEDSAVYLCASSLGRGSSYEQYFGPGTRLTVT.

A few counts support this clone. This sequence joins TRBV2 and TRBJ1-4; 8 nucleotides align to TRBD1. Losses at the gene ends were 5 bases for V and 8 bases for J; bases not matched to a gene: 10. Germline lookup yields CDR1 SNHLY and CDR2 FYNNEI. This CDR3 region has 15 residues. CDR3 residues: CASSPTGGEGEKLFF. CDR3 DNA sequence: TGTGCCAGCAGTCCAACAGGGGGAGAGGGCGAAAAACTGTTTTTT. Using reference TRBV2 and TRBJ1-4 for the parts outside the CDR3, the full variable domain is EPEVTQTPSHQVTQMGQEVILRCVPISNHLYFYWYRQILGQKVEFLVSFYNNEISEKSEIFDDQFSVERPDGSNFTLKIRSTKLEDSAMYFCASSPTGGEGEKLFFGSGTQLSVL.

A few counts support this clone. The CDR3 spells CASSLGTTNEQFF. DNA for the CDR3: TGTGCCAGCAGCCTGGGGACGACCAATGAGCAGTTCTTC. The rearrangement links TRBV14 to TRBJ2-1; D may correspond to TRBD1 or TRBD2 (5 bases each). This CDR3 has 13 residues. Germline loops: CDR1 SGHDN, CDR2 FVKESK. Trimming removed 4 bases from V and 6 bases from J, with 10 bases in between. Full variable domain (missing parts from reference TRBV14 and TRBJ2-1): EAGVTQFPSHSVIEKGQTVTLRCDPISGHDNLYWYRRVMGKEIKFLLHFVKESKQDESGMPNNRFLAERTGGTYSTLKVQPAELEDSGVYFCASSLGTTNEQFFGPGTRLTVL.

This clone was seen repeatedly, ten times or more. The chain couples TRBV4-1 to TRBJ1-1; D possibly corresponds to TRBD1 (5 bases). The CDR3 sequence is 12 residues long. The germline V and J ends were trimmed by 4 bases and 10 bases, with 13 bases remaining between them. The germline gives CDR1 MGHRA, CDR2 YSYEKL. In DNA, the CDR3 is TGCGCCAGCAGCCGGGGGGTCTCTGGAGCTTTCTTT. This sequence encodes CASSRGVSGAFF.

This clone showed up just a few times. In DNA, the CDR3 is TGTGCCAGCAGCGAGAGCTCCTACGAGCAGTACTTC. Amino acid sequence: CASSESSYEQYF. The V gene is TRBV7-9, the J gene TRBJ2-7; D remains ambiguous. V shed 5 bases and J shed 0 bases, with 5 bases lying between them. Germline-derived CDR1 and CDR2 are SEHNR and FQNEAQ (reference sequence). The CDR3 extends over 12 amino acids. Filled out from reference TRBV7-9 and TRBJ2-7, the complete variable domain reads DTGVSQNPRHKITKRGQNVTFRCDPISEHNRLYWYRQTLGQGPEFLTYFQNEAQLEKSRLLSDRFSAERPKGSFSTLEIQRTEQGDSAMYLCASSESSYEQYFGPGTRLTVT.

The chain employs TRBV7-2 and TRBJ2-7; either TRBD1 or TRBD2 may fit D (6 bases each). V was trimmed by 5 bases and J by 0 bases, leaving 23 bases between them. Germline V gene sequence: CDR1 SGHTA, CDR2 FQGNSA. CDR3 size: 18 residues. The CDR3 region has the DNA TGTGCCAGCAGCCAAGATCCCTCAGGGGCGGAGGGCTCCTACGAGCAGTACTTC. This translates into CASSQDPSGAEGSYEQYF.

The CDR3 region is CASRPGGAGGRWGTDTQYF. The CDR3 nucleotides read TGTGCCAGCAGACCCGGAGGAGCGGGAGGTAGATGGGGCACAGATACGCAGTATTTT. The chain recombines TRBV5-4 with TRBJ2-3; 9 nucleotides match TRBD2. J lost 1 base, V lost 5 bases, and 17 bases had no gene match. Germline CDR1 SGHNT, CDR2 YYREEE (reference sequence). CDR3 length equals 19 residues.

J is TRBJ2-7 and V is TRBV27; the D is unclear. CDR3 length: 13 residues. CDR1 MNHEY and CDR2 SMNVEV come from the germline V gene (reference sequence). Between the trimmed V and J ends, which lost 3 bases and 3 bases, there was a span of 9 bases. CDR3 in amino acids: CASSFRANYEQYF. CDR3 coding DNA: TGTGCCAGCAGTTTCAGAGCAAACTACGAGCAGTACTTC.

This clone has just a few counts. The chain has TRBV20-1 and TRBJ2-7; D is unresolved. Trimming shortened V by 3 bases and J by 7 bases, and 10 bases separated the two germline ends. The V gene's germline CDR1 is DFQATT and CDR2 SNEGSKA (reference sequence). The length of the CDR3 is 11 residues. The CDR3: CSARNTGEQYF. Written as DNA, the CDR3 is TGCAGTGCTAGGAACACCGGGGAGCAGTACTTC.

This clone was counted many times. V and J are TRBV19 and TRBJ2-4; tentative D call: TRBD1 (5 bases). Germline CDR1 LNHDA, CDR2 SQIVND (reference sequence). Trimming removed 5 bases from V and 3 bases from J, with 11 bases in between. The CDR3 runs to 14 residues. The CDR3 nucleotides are TGTGCCAGTAGTCCCAGGGAAGGCAAAAACATTCAGTACTTC. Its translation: CASSPREGKNIQYF. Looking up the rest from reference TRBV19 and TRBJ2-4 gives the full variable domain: DGGITQSPKYLFRKEGQNVTLSCEQNLNHDAMYWYRQDPGQGLRLIYYSQIVNDFQKGDIAEGYSVSREKKESFPLTVTSAQKNPTAFYLCASSPREGKNIQYFGAGTRLSVL.

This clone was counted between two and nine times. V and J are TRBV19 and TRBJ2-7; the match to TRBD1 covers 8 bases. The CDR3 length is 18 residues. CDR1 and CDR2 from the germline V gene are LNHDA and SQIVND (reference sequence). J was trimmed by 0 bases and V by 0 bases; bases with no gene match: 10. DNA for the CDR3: TGTGCCAGTAGTATAGAGGGCTTGGGACAGGTCACCTCCTACGAGCAGTACTTC. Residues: CASSIEGLGQVTSYEQYF.

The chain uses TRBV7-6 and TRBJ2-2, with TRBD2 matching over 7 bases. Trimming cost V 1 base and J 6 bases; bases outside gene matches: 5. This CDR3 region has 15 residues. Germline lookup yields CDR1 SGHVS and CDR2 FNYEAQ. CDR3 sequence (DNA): TGTGCCAGCAGCTTAGAAGGGAGGGTTGCCGGGGAGCTGTTTTTT. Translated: CASSLEGRVAGELFF.

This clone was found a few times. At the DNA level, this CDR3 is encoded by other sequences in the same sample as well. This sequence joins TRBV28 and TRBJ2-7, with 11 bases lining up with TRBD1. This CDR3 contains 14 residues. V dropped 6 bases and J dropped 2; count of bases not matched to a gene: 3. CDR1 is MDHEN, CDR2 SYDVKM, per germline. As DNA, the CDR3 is TGTGCCAGCAGGGGGACAGGGGGACCCTACGAGCAGTACTTC. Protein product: CASRGTGGPYEQYF. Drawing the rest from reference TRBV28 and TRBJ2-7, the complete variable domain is DVKVTQSSRYLVKRTGEKVFLECVQDMDHENMFWYRQDPGLGLRLIYFSYDVKMKEKGDIPEGYSVSREKKERFSLILESASTNQTSMYLCASRGTGGPYEQYFGPGTRLTVT.

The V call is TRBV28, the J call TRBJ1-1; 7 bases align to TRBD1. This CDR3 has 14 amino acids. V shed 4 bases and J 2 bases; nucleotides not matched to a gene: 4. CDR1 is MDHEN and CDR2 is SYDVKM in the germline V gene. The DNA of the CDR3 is TGTGCCAGCAGTTCACAGGGGTTAAACACTGAAGCTTTCTTT. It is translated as CASSSQGLNTEAFF.

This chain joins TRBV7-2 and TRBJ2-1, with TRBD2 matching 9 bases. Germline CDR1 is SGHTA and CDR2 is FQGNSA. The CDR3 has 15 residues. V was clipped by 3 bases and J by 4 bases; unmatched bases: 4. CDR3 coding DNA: TGTGCCAGCAGCTTCGCGGGAGGGCCGTACAATGAGCAGTTCTTC. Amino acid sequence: CASSFAGGPYNEQFF.

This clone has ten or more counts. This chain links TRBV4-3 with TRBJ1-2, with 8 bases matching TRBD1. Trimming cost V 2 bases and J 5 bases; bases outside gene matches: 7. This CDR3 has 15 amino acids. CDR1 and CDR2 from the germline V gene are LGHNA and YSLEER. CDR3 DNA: TGCGCCAGCAGCCAACCTGGACAGGGTGGATATGGCTACACCTTC. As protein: CASSQPGQGGYGYTF.

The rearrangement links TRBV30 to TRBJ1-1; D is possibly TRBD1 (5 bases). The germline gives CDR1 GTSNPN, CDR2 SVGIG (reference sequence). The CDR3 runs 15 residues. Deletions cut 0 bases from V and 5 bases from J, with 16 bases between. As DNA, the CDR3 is TGTGCCTGGAGTGTACGAGGAGAGGGGCGGACTGAAGCTTTCTTT. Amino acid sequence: CAWSVRGEGRTEAFF.

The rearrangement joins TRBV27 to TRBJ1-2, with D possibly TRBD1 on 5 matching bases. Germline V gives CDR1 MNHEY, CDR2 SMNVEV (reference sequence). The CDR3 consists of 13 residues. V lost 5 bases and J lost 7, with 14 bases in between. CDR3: CASSDQDIGGYTF. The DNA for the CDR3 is TGTGCCAGCAGTGACCAGGACATCGGTGGCTACACCTTC.

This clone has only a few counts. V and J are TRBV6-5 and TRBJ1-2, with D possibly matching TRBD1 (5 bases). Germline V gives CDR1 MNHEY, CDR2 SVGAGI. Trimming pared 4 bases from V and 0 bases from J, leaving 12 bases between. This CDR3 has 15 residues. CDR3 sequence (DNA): TGTGCCAGCAGTTCATCGGCGACAGCTAACTATGGCTACACCTTC. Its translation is CASSSSATANYGYTF.

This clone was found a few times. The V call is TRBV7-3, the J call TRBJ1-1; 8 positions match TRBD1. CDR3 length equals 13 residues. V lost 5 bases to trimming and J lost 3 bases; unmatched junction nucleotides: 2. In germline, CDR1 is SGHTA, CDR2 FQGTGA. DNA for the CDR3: TGTGCCAGCAGCCCGACAGGGGACACTGAAGCTTTCTTT. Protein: CASSPTGDTEAFF.

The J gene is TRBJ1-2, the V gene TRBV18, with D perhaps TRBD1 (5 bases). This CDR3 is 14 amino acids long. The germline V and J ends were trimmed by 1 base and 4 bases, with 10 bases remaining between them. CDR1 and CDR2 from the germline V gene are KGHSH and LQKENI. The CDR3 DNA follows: TGTGCCAGCTCACCACAAGCCAGGGCCTATGGCTACACCTTC. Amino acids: CASSPQARAYGYTF.